This T cell receptor (beta chain) stems from a study of T cells after yellow fever vaccination (dated by TCRdb to between 2017 and 2020). Background for the entire study: Libraries from fractions with low cell numbers were prepared with the SMART-Seq v4 Ultra Low Input RNA kit. Bulk TCR alpha and beta repertoires were sequenced longitudinally to track T-cell clones before and after primary and booster YFV17D yellow fever vaccination. Two healthy male donors, one aged 18 to 30 and one aged 30 to 40 years, made up the cohort. Blood was collected at multiple timepoints before and after primary and secondary immunization, and bulk PBMC replicates and cell subsets were isolated.

This clonotype was recorded a few times. The antigen this receptor binds is unknown. The sample holds no much larger clone one base away, and base qualities are not on file. The trim is 0 bases for V and 6 bases for J, with a gap of 7 bases between the germline ends. The CDR3 sequence holds 13 residues, the cysteine and phenylalanine included. The read is trimmed to its CDR3 DNA, 39 bases read in frame from base 1. Per the germline V gene, SGHRS is the CDR1 and YFSETQ is the CDR2. TCR cDNA was synthesized by 5'RACE template switching, through which a universal primer site and unique molecular identifiers were introduced. cDNA synthesis was primed from both the TCR alpha and TCR beta constant segments. Library amplification used two PCR steps, and the second PCR step added sample barcodes and sequencing adapters. Sequencing of libraries was performed on Illumina HiSeq 2500 (2x100 bp) or NovaSeq (2x150 bp). From the authors' description of their analysis: MIGEC was used to demultiplex reads and collapse the reads into UMI consensus sequences, and MiXCR was used for V(D)J alignment. Clonotypes responding to the vaccine were identified with edgeR on replicate PBMC samples, with the criteria of FDR below 0.01 and a log2 fold change above 5 up to day 15. Each bulk clonotype was labeled CD4 or CD8 based on which sequenced repertoire, CD4 or CD8, contained the clonotype at higher abundance. Clones were called with MiXCR by TCRdb after fastp trimmed the public reads at Q25, and only in-frame beta chains were retained. Here each entry gathers all rows of one CDR3 protein and keeps the most common genes and DNA. The V and J calls, along with clone size, are taken from TCRdb and not from the paper's own processing. The sample table lists under 300,000 distinct CDR3 sequences, about 7% of them with a count of one. Together, the top ten hold about 0.85% of the sample.

Overall study results and their limits: Most clones expanded after primary vaccination (around 96% of CD4 and 88% of CD8) were re-detected after the booster, suggesting that broad memory maintenance occurred. A small share of clonotypes was detected in both CD4 and CD8 compartments, with the overlap likely arising from convergent recombination. Computational filtering was required because FACS-sorted repertoires could contain abundant contaminating clonotypes from the bulk population. Compared with the primary T-cell response, the secondary T-cell response was faster but weaker, reaching its peak on day 5 rather than on day 15. The study included only a couple of donors, which limits how far the findings can be generalized.

The treatment or condition label corresponds to: live attenuated yellow fever vaccine strain. PBMCs were isolated from peripheral blood using a standard Ficoll-Paque protocol. Dynabeads CD4 and CD8 positive selection kits were used to isolate CD4 and CD8 T-cell fractions. RNA was extracted with TriZol from bulk PBMCs, CD4 and CD8 fractions, and dextramer-positive and dextramer-negative fractions. This TCR was recovered from a man younger than 45 who received the YFV17D yellow fever vaccine. The sequencing here drew on CD4+ T cells sorted from PBMCs, taken 15 days after the yellow fever booster vaccination. The rearrangement joined TRBV5-1 to TRBJ1-5; there is no confident call for the D gene. The nucleotide sequence is given as TGCGCCAGCAGCTTGGTTGGGCTTCAGCCCCAGCATTTT. Translated, this is CASSLVGLQPQHF.